A single count supports the clone carrying this T cell receptor (beta chain). The record originates from a study of blood T cell repertoires in COVID-19. Study-wide context: There were acute and convalescent COVID-19 samples, and they came from the United States, Italy and Spain. Sources were T cells, B-cell-depleted T cells, or PBMCs; the material itself was cDNA or gDNA.

Original analysis: For nucleated cells, counts were estimated from reference gene primer amplification. TCRdb keeps only in-frame clones here, not all; method: immunoSEQ multiplex PCR. The V and J calls and clone size were taken over from that table, and D and trimming were inferred from the DNA. The data show 70,000 or so clones, roughly 88% seen once. The sequence came from a man aged 25 to 40 with acute or convalescent COVID-19. The sequencing sample was made of peripheral blood.

The chain's CDR3 is CASSLGGLRYEQYF. CDR3 coding DNA: TGTGCCAGCAGCTTAGGGGGACTACGATACGAGCAGTACTTC. The chain links TRBV11-2 to TRBJ2-7, with 7 positions matching TRBD2. CDR1 SGHAT and CDR2 FQNNGV come from the germline V gene. The CDR3 contains 14 residues. V trimming: 1 base; J trimming: 4 bases; junction bases outside the gene matches: 4.